Presented here are 10 T cell receptor beta chains from one specimen sequenced in a study of neoadjuvant anti-PD-1 for oral cavity cancer. Time point: after neoadjuvant nivolumab, at surgical resection. Sequenced by immunoSEQ multiplex PCR; TCRdb stores in-frame clones only, minus some. The table shows under 10,000 clones, with about 62% occurring only once. The sequenced sample was PBMCs, obtained after nivolumab (anti-PD-1) treatment. These TCRs come from a person aged 40 to 85 with oral cavity squamous cell carcinoma.

The V call is TRBV18, the J call TRBJ2-7; 8 nucleotides match TRBD1. Germline CDR1 and CDR2: KGHSH and LQKENI. The CDR3 has 15 residues. J was trimmed by 4 bases and V by 1 base; bases with no gene match: 6. CDR3: CASSPLRQGTYEQYF. CDR3 nucleotides: TGTGCCAGCTCACCACTCAGACAGGGGACGTACGAGCAGTACTTC.

The V and J genes are TRBV30 and TRBJ1-4; a weak D match, TRBD1 (6 bases). V was trimmed by 0 bases and J by 10 bases, leaving 12 bases between them. The CDR3 runs to 13 residues. Germline CDR1 and CDR2: GTSNPN and SVGIG (reference sequence). CDR3 DNA: TGTGCCTGGAGTGTGATCGGGACACGAAAACTGTTTTTT. It encodes CAWSVIGTRKLFF.

In its sample, this clone was seen a few times. The gene calls are TRBV7-9 and TRBJ2-5; 9 bases match TRBD1. The length of the CDR3 is 15 residues. Germline-derived CDR1 and CDR2 are SEHNR and FQNEAQ (reference sequence). V was pared by 1 base and J by 2 bases, with 2 bases of the junction left unmatched. CDR3 in amino acids: CASSLGTGDQETQYF. For the CDR3, the DNA is TGTGCCAGCAGCTTAGGGACAGGGGATCAAGAGACCCAGTACTTC.

The chain recombines TRBV11-2 with TRBJ1-1; a weak D match, TRBD1 (6 bases). This CDR3 has 16 residues. Germline values: CDR1 SGHAT, CDR2 FQNNGV. V gave up 0 bases and J gave up 0 bases, with 11 bases separating them. The CDR3 loop reads CASSLEFGQMNTEAFF. The CDR3 nucleotides read TGTGCCAGCAGCTTAGAATTTGGACAGATGAACACTGAAGCTTTCTTT.

The CDR3 nucleotides read TGTGCCAGCAGTCCTCGGGACAGGGGATGGACTGAAGCTTTCTTT. It encodes CASSPRDRGWTEAFF. The V and J genes are TRBV27 and TRBJ1-1; 10 bases are shared with TRBD1. The CDR3 loop spans 15 amino acids. Losses at the gene ends were 5 bases for V and 5 bases for J; bases not matched to a gene: 8. The germline CDR1 and CDR2 sequences are MNHEY and SMNVEV (reference sequence).

This clone was detected a few times. The gene calls are TRBV9 and TRBJ2-2, with 10 positions matching TRBD2. V shed 0 bases and J 4 bases; nucleotides not matched to a gene: 6. CDR1 and CDR2 (germline): SGDLS, YYNGEE. There are 17 residues in the CDR3. The CDR3 DNA is TGTGCCAGCAGCGTAGCTTTACTAGCGGGGACCACCGGGGAGCTGTTTTTT. This codes for CASSVALLAGTTGELFF.

This sequence joins TRBV4-3 and TRBJ1-6; 7 bases align to TRBD1. Germline lookup yields CDR1 LGHNA and CDR2 YSLEER. This CDR3 is built from 15 residues. V lost 3 bases and J lost 9; bases outside the gene matches: 8. The CDR3 loop reads CASSQSRTGISPLHF. The CDR3 coding sequence is TGCGCCAGCAGCCAGTCCCGGACAGGCATTTCACCCCTCCACTTT.

The CDR3 protein is CASRVGGTVTDTQYF. The DNA for the CDR3 is TGCGCCAGCAGGGTTGGGGGGACTGTCACAGATACGCAGTATTTT. This rearrangement joins TRBV5-1 to TRBJ2-3; D might be TRBD2 (6 bases). The CDR3 runs 15 residues. Germline V gene data show CDR1 as SGHRS and CDR2 as YFSETQ. Trimming shortened V by 5 bases and J by 2 bases, and 15 bases separated the two germline ends.

This clone has just one count. The rearrangement uses TRBV30 and TRBJ2-7; D remains ambiguous. The CDR3 extends over 11 amino acids. CDR1 GTSNPN and CDR2 SVGIG come from the germline V gene (reference sequence). Trimming stripped 5 bases from V and 5 bases from J, with 10 bases between. CDR3 sequence reads: CAWSQVHEQYF. The CDR3 nucleotides are TGTGCCTGGTCTCAGGTTCACGAGCAGTACTTC.

This clone was recorded a few times. The rearrangement uses TRBV5-1 and TRBJ2-2; TRBD1 matches at 9 bases. With 2 bases clipped from V and 6 bases from J, the junction kept 5 bases outside the gene matches. The CDR3 has 15 residues. CDR1 SGHRS and CDR2 YFSETQ come from the germline V gene. The CDR3 region is CASSLSGQGAGELFF. CDR3 DNA: TGCGCCAGCAGCTTATCGGGACAGGGTGCCGGGGAGCTGTTTTTT.